The present T cell receptor beta chain was sequenced within a study of CD8+ T cells in alopecia areata. Reverse transcribed after extraction, RNA yielded cDNA as the sequencing template. Sequenced by immunoSEQ multiplex PCR; TCRdb stores in-frame clones only, minus some. The sample carries 150,000 to 200,000 clones, about 70% recorded once. This clone was observed once. The CDR3 spans 14 residues. V lost 3 bases, J lost 4 bases, and 13 bases lay in between. Germline V gene sequence: CDR1 SGHRS, CDR2 YFSETQ. The sequence was obtained from a human donor with alopecia areata. This chain links TRBV5-1 with TRBJ1-1, with D possibly matching TRBD1 (5 bases). The material sequenced was CD8+ T cells sorted from blood, taken at week 0. The CDR3 region has the DNA TGCGCCAGCAGCTCCACGGACGGGGGCACTGAAGCTTTCTTT. Protein: CASSSTDGGTEAFF.